Each of the 27 T cell receptor beta chains below was sequenced from the same sample in a study of regulatory and conventional T cells in RAG deficiency. The method was immunoSEQ multiplex PCR; TCRdb's version includes in-frame clones alone and lacks a portion of them. Counted here are around 30,000 clones, around 89% occurring once; the ten biggest clones make up roughly 5.2%. The data also belong to a second study, concerning regulatory T cells. This second study notes: Amplification used 52 TRBV primers and 13 TRBJ primers.

The specimen sequenced was CD8+ T cells sorted from blood. The receptors come from a human donor in good health.

The chain couples TRBV27 to TRBJ2-1; tentatively, D is TRBD1 or TRBD2 (5 bases each). Deletions cut 5 bases from V and 4 bases from J, with 15 bases between. Germline V CDR1 and CDR2: MNHEY, SMNVEV (reference sequence). This CDR3 has 15 amino acids. CDR3 in DNA: TGTGCCAGCAGTGTCCCGGGGCCGAATTACAATGAGCAGTTCTTC. Translating it yields CASSVPGPNYNEQFF.

A few counts support this clone. The J gene is TRBJ2-4, the V gene TRBV27; no firm D call. The CDR3 covers 12 residues. Trimming pared 4 bases from V and 9 bases from J, leaving 10 bases between. Germline V gene data show CDR1 as MNHEY and CDR2 as SMNVEV (reference sequence). The CDR3 sequence: CASSSASGIQYF. The CDR3 nucleotides read TGTGCCAGCAGTTCCGCATCCGGCATTCAGTACTTC.

The CDR3 nucleotides read TGTGCCCACAGGGCACTCTCCTACGAGCAGTACTTC. Residues: CAHRALSYEQYF. V usage is TRBV28 and J usage is TRBJ2-7, with a weak D call TRBD1 (6 bases). This CDR3 is built from 12 residues. V was cut by 11 bases and J by 0 bases, with 11 bases left in between. The germline CDR1 and CDR2 sequences are MDHEN and SYDVKM. The whole variable domain, remainder taken from reference TRBV28 and TRBJ2-7, is DVKVTQSSRYLVKRTGEKVFLECVQDMDHENMFWYRQDPGLGLRLIYFSYDVKMKEKGDIPEGYSVSREKKERFSLILESASTNQTSMYLCAHRALSYEQYFGPGTRLTVT.

The chain recombines TRBV2 with TRBJ2-2; D call uncertain. Trimming cost V 4 bases and J 0 bases, with 9 bases left between them. CDR3 length: 15 amino acids. Per germline, CDR1 SNHLY and CDR2 FYNNEI. CDR3 protein: CASSVSIPNTGELFF. CDR3 nucleotides: TGTGCCAGCAGTGTCAGCATCCCGAACACCGGGGAGCTGTTTTTT. Filled out from reference TRBV2 and TRBJ2-2, the complete variable domain reads EPEVTQTPSHQVTQMGQEVILRCVPISNHLYFYWYRQILGQKVEFLVSFYNNEISEKSEIFDDQFSVERPDGSNFTLKIRSTKLEDSAMYFCASSVSIPNTGELFFGEGSRLTVL.

The rearrangement uses TRBV7-3 and TRBJ2-5, with TRBD1 matching over 8 bases. The V gene's germline CDR1 is SGHTA and CDR2 FQGTGA. The V gene end was trimmed by 3 bases and the J gene end by 4 bases; junction bases not matched to a gene: 4. The CDR3 runs to 14 residues. This chain's CDR3 is CASSFPDRAETQYF. The CDR3 DNA is TGTGCCAGCAGCTTCCCGGACAGGGCAGAGACCCAGTACTTC.

The chain joins TRBV7-9 to TRBJ1-4; 8 nucleotides line up with TRBD1. The germline V gene has CDR1 SEHNR and CDR2 FQNEAQ (reference sequence). CDR3 length: 19 residues. V gave up 6 bases and J gave up 0 bases; unmatched junction bases: 15. CDR3 sequence (DNA): TGTGCCAGCAGTCCCAGACAGGGGAACTCTCTATCAACTAATGAAAAACTGTTTTTT. As protein: CASSPRQGNSLSTNEKLFF.

The count of this clone is one. V is TRBV7-9 and J is TRBJ2-3, with D possibly matching TRBD2 (6 bases). V was shortened by 5 bases and J by 2 bases, with 8 bases between the two germline ends. This CDR3 spans 13 amino acids. Germline V CDR1 and CDR2: SEHNR, FQNEAQ (reference sequence). The CDR3 is CASSGGITDTQYF. The CDR3 DNA sequence: TGTGCCAGCAGCGGGGGGATCACAGATACGCAGTATTTT.

This chain links TRBV11-2 with TRBJ1-6, with TRBD1 as a possible D gene (5 bases). V was clipped by 6 bases and J by 8 bases, with 20 bases between them. Germline CDR1 is SGHAT and CDR2 is FQNNGV. The CDR3 is made up of 16 amino acids. CDR3 sequence (DNA): TGTGCCAGCAGTACCCTCCAATCAGGGCTAGATTCACCCCTCCACTTT. Translated: CASSTLQSGLDSPLHF.

CDR3 bases: TGTGCCAGCAGCTTATCTAGCGGGCCTAGCACAGATACGCAGTATTTT. Encoded protein: CASSLSSGPSTDTQYF. The genes are TRBV7-9 and TRBJ2-3, with 8 positions matching TRBD2. The CDR3 is 16 amino acids. CDR1 is SEHNR and CDR2 is FQNEAQ in the germline V gene (reference sequence). V dropped 2 bases and J dropped 0; count of bases not matched to a gene: 4.

V gene TRBV5-4 combines with J gene TRBJ2-7, with D possibly TRBD2 on 6 matching bases. Germline values: CDR1 SGHNT, CDR2 YYREEE (reference sequence). The CDR3 length is 15 residues. Trimming shortened V by 3 bases and J by 1 base, and 14 bases separated the two germline ends. The chain's CDR3 is CASSSPGLASYEQYF. The CDR3 DNA follows: TGTGCCAGCAGCTCTCCGGGACTGGCTTCCTACGAGCAGTACTTC.

The J gene is TRBJ2-7, the V gene TRBV27, with TRBD2 identical over 10 bases. The CDR3 is made up of 16 amino acids. The trim removed 9 bases at V and 4 bases at J, leaving 15 bases unmatched. From germline, CDR1 is MNHEY and CDR2 SMNVEV (reference sequence). The CDR3 here is CARDPGLAGESYEQYF. DNA of the CDR3: TGTGCCAGGGACCCCGGGCTAGCGGGAGAGAGTTACGAGCAGTACTTC.

V usage is TRBV6-6 and J usage is TRBJ2-7; tentatively, D is TRBD2 (5 bases). CDR1 MNHNY and CDR2 SVGAGI come from the germline V gene (reference sequence). Trimming cost V 8 bases and J 5 bases, with 10 bases left between them. The CDR3 has 11 residues. This CDR3 is CASGRSDEQYF. The CDR3 bases are TGTGCCAGCGGGAGAAGCGACGAGCAGTACTTC.

This clone was seen a few times. The chain couples TRBV29-1 to TRBJ1-2; TRBD1 is a possible D gene (6 bases). Germline CDR1 reads SQVTM; CDR2 reads ANQGSEA. The V gene lost 3 bases and the J gene lost 7 bases, with 12 bases spanning the gap. CDR3 length: 12 amino acids. The DNA for the CDR3 is TGCAGCGTTGAGCAGGGGATGGGTGGCTACACCTTC. It translates to CSVEQGMGGYTF.

This chain connects TRBV7-9 to TRBJ2-1; TRBD1 aligns across 8 bases. From germline, CDR1 is SEHNR and CDR2 FQNEAQ (reference sequence). With V trimmed by 4 bases and J by 7 bases, 9 bases remained unmatched. The CDR3 extends over 15 amino acids. This CDR3 reads CASSSPGGRGNEQFF. The CDR3 nucleotides are TGTGCCAGCAGCTCCCCAGGGGGCAGGGGAAATGAGCAGTTCTTC. Full variable domain (remainder filled in from reference TRBV7-9 and TRBJ2-1): DTGVSQNPRHKITKRGQNVTFRCDPISEHNRLYWYRQTLGQGPEFLTYFQNEAQLEKSRLLSDRFSAERPKGSFSTLEIQRTEQGDSAMYLCASSSPGGRGNEQFFGPGTRLTVL.

The chain uses TRBV27 and TRBJ1-5; D is perhaps TRBD1 (6 bases). Germline V CDR1 and CDR2: MNHEY, SMNVEV (reference sequence). This CDR3 is built from 15 residues. V lost 2 bases, J lost 2 bases, and 10 bases lay in between. CDR3 nucleotides: TGTGCCAGCAGTTTAGGGGCAGGGGGCAATCAGCCCCAGCATTTT. Its translation: CASSLGAGGNQPQHF.

Details on this clone: The junction departs from the called germline gene at one end, perhaps through a read error. The rearrangement joins TRBV4-1 to TRBJ2-6, with D perhaps TRBD1 or TRBD2 (5 bases each). The germline CDR1 and CDR2 sequences are MGHRA and YSYEKL. The CDR3 runs to 14 residues. CDR3 sequence reads: CASSQDPGANVPTF. The CDR3 DNA reads TGCGCCAGCAGCCAAGATCCCGGGGCCAACGTCCCGACTTTC.

V usage is TRBV27 and J usage is TRBJ2-7; 11 bases are shared with TRBD2. The CDR3 spans 15 residues. J gave up 1 base and V 2 bases, and 1 base lay outside the gene matches. CDR1 MNHEY and CDR2 SMNVEV come from the germline V gene (reference sequence). The CDR3 nucleotides are TGTGCCAGCAGTTTAGTAGCGGGAGGGTCCTACGAGCAGTACTTC. Encoded protein: CASSLVAGGSYEQYF.

V and J are TRBV7-9 and TRBJ2-1; 11 bases map to TRBD1. Losses at the gene ends were 2 bases for V and 8 bases for J; bases not matched to a gene: 5. CDR1 is SEHNR, CDR2 FQNEAQ, per germline (reference sequence). The CDR3 has 15 amino acids. The CDR3: CASSLSDRGLHEQFF. Here the CDR3 DNA reads TGTGCCAGCAGCTTATCGGACAGGGGGCTACATGAGCAGTTCTTC.

The chain employs TRBV29-1 and TRBJ1-3; tentative D call: TRBD1 (5 bases). CDR1 SQVTM and CDR2 ANQGSEA come from the germline V gene. Between the trimmed V and J ends, which lost 7 bases and 10 bases, there was a span of 23 bases. CDR3 length: 14 residues. CDR3: CSAHSGSGAATIYF. The CDR3 DNA reads as TGCAGCGCACACTCAGGGTCCGGGGCAGCGACCATATATTTT.

The chain combines TRBV11-2 with TRBJ1-3; the D is unclear. From germline, CDR1 is SGHAT and CDR2 FQNNGV. V gave up 0 bases and J gave up 3 bases, with 9 bases separating them. The CDR3 is made up of 15 amino acids. This chain's CDR3 is CASSLDLSVGNTIYF. The CDR3 region has the DNA TGTGCCAGCAGCTTAGATCTCAGCGTTGGAAACACCATATATTTT.

The chain employs TRBV30 and TRBJ2-7, with 13 bases identical to TRBD2. The CDR3 is 20 amino acids. The V gene end was trimmed by 1 base and the J gene end by 3 bases; junction bases not matched to a gene: 18. CDR1 is GTSNPN, CDR2 SVGIG, per germline (reference sequence). CDR3: CAWSGGLLAGGPVVDYEQYF. CDR3 nucleotide sequence: TGTGCCTGGAGTGGGGGGCTACTAGCGGGAGGGCCGGTGGTGGACTACGAGCAGTACTTC. The full variable domain, rest sourced from reference TRBV30 and TRBJ2-7, is SQTIHQWPATLVQPVGSPLSLECTVEGTSNPNLYWYRQAAGRGLQLLFYSVGIGQISSEVPQNLSASRPQDRQFILSSKKLLLSDSGFYLCAWSGGLLAGGPVVDYEQYFGPGTRLTVT.

This chain connects TRBV2 to TRBJ2-7; the D gene is possibly TRBD2 (5 bases). This CDR3 region has 16 residues. The V gene lost 6 bases and the J gene lost 0 bases, with 18 bases spanning the gap. Germline loops: CDR1 SNHLY, CDR2 FYNNEI. CDR3 region: CASSHRSFEGSYEQYF. Here the CDR3 DNA reads TGTGCCAGCAGCCACCGTTCGTTTGAGGGCTCCTACGAGCAGTACTTC. The whole variable domain, remainder taken from reference TRBV2 and TRBJ2-7, is EPEVTQTPSHQVTQMGQEVILRCVPISNHLYFYWYRQILGQKVEFLVSFYNNEISEKSEIFDDQFSVERPDGSNFTLKIRSTKLEDSAMYFCASSHRSFEGSYEQYFGPGTRLTVT.

This chain links TRBV6-1 with TRBJ2-7; TRBD2 matches 7 bases. The CDR3 length is 13 residues. The ends lost 6 bases at V and 3 bases at J; junction bases unmatched: 5. Germline-derived CDR1 and CDR2 are MNHNS and SASEGT. In DNA, the CDR3 is TGTGCCAGCAGCTCCTGGGAGGGCTACGAGCAGTACTTC. This sequence encodes CASSSWEGYEQYF.

The J gene is TRBJ2-2, the V gene TRBV30; 8 bases line up with TRBD2. V trimming: 4 bases; J trimming: 5 bases; junction bases outside the gene matches: 15. Germline CDR1 reads GTSNPN; CDR2 reads SVGIG (reference sequence). This CDR3 is 17 amino acids long. CDR3 bases: TGTGCCTGGACCACTAGCGGAGGGGTCGTTCGGACCGGGGAGCTGTTTTTT. This encodes CAWTTSGGVVRTGELFF.

The chain has TRBV30 and TRBJ1-4; D is unclear. The CDR3 spans 15 residues. Germline loops: CDR1 GTSNPN, CDR2 SVGIG (reference sequence). V was clipped by 0 bases and J by 4 bases, with 12 bases between them. Here the CDR3 DNA reads TGTGCCTGGAGTGTCGGAACATCGGGTAATGAAAAACTGTTTTTT. It yields the protein CAWSVGTSGNEKLFF.

The chain recombines TRBV23-1 with TRBJ1-6; D not resolved. Being an ORF, TRBV23-1 has a function that is uncertain. V dropped 2 bases and J dropped 4 bases, with 12 bases sitting between them. The length of the CDR3 is 16 residues. The CDR3 sequence is CASSQSLGSYNSPLHF. In nucleotides, the CDR3 is TGCGCCAGCAGTCAAAGCTTGGGATCGTATAATTCACCCCTCCACTTT.

This clone showed up just once. The chain has TRBV6-5 and TRBJ1-1; no definite D call. The germline gives CDR1 MNHEY, CDR2 SVGAGI. The CDR3 consists of 14 residues. Trimming removed 6 bases at V and 3 bases at J, with 14 bases between. As DNA, the CDR3 is TGTGCCAGCAGCGCAGGTTTCGGGGACACTGAAGCTTTCTTT. Amino acids: CASSAGFGDTEAFF.